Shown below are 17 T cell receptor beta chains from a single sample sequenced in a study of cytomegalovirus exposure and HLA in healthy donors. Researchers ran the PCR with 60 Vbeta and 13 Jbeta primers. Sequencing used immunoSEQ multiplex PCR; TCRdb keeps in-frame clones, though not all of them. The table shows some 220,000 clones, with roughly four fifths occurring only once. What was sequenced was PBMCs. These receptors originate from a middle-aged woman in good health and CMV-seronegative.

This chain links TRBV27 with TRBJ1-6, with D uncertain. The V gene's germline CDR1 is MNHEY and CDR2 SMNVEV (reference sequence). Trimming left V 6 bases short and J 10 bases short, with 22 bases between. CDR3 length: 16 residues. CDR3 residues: CASRRGPYDLSSPLHF. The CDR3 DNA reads TGTGCCAGCAGAAGAGGGCCCTACGATCTAAGCTCACCCCTCCACTTT.

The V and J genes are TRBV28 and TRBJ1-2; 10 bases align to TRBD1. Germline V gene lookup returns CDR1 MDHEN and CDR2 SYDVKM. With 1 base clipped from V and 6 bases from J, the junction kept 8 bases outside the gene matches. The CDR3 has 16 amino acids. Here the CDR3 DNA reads TGTGCCAGCAGTTTATTCCCCGTGACAGGGGGCAATGGCTACACCTTC. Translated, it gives CASSLFPVTGGNGYTF.

CDR3 sequence reads: CASTFRTGAYEQYF. The DNA for the CDR3 is TGCGCCAGCACCTTCCGGACGGGAGCCTACGAGCAGTACTTC. The chain is built from TRBV5-1 and TRBJ2-7, with a tentative D call TRBD2 (6 bases). The V and J ends lost 6 bases and 2 bases respectively, with 15 bases between them. Germline CDR1 reads SGHRS; CDR2 reads YFSETQ. CDR3 size: 14 residues.

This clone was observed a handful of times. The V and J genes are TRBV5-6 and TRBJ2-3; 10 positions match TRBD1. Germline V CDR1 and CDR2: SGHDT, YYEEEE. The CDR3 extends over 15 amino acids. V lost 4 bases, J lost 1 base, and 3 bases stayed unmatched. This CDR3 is CASSGTGVRTDTQYF. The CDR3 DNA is TGTGCCAGCAGCGGGACAGGGGTACGCACAGATACGCAGTATTTT.

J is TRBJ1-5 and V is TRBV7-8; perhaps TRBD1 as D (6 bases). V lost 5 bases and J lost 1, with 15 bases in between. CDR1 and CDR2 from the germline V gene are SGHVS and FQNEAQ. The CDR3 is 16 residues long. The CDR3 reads CASSDTGKGSNQPQHF. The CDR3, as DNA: TGTGCCAGCAGCGACACAGGGAAAGGGAGCAATCAGCCCCAGCATTTT.

CDR3 sequence: CASSYSQGIGTEAFF. The CDR3 nucleotides read TGTGCCAGCAGTTACTCCCAGGGTATAGGCACTGAAGCTTTCTTT. V gene TRBV6-6 combines with J gene TRBJ1-1, with D possibly TRBD1 on 5 matching bases. CDR3 size: 15 residues. Trimming shortened V by 0 bases and J by 4 bases, and 12 bases separated the two germline ends. Looked up from germline, CDR1 is MNHNY and CDR2 is SVGAGI (reference sequence).

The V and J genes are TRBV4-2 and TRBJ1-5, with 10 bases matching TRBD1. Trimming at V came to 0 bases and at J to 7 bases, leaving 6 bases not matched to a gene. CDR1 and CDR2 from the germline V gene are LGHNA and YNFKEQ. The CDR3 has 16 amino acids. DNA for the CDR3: TGTGCCAGCAGCCAAGATGGACAGGGGGAGTACCAGCCCCAGCATTTT. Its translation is CASSQDGQGEYQPQHF.

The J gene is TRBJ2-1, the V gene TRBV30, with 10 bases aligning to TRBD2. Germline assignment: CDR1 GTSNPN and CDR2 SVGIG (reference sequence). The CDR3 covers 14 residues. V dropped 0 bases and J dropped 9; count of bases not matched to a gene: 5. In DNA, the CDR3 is TGTGCCTGGAGTGTAGCGGGGGGGCAAGGTGAGCAGTTCTTC. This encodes CAWSVAGGQGEQFF. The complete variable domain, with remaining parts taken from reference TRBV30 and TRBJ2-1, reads SQTIHQWPATLVQPVGSPLSLECTVEGTSNPNLYWYRQAAGRGLQLLFYSVGIGQISSEVPQNLSASRPQDRQFILSSKKLLLSDSGFYLCAWSVAGGQGEQFFGPGTRLTVL.

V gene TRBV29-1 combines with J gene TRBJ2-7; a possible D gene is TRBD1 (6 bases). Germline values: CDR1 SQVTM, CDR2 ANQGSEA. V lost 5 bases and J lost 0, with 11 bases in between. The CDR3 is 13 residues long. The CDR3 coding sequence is TGCAGCGTTCGGCAGGGGCACTCCTACGAGCAGTACTTC. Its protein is CSVRQGHSYEQYF.

CDR3 amino acids: CASSLEQGNQALHF. CDR3 nucleotides: TGTGCCAGCAGCTTAGAACAGGGTAATCAGGCCCTCCACTTT. The gene calls are TRBV11-2 and TRBJ1-6, with D perhaps TRBD1 (6 bases). Germline V lookup: CDR1 SGHAT, CDR2 FQNNGV. This CDR3 comprises 14 residues. The germline V and J ends were trimmed by 0 bases and 14 bases, with 14 bases remaining between them.

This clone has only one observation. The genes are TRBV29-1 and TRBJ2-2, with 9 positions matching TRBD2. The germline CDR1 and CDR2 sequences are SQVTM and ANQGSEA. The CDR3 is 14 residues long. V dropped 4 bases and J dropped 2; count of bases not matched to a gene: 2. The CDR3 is CSVVAGANTGELFF. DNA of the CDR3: TGCAGCGTTGTAGCGGGGGCAAACACCGGGGAGCTGTTTTTT.

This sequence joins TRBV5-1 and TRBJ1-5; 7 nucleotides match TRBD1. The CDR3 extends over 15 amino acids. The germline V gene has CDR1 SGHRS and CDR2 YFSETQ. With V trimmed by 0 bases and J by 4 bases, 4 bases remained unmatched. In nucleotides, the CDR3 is TGCGCCAGCAGCTTGGCCGGACAGGAGAATCAGCCCCAGCATTTT. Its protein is CASSLAGQENQPQHF.

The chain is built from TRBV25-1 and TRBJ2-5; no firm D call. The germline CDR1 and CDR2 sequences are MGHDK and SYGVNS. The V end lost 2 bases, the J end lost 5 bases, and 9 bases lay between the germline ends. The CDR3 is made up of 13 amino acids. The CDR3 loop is CASSEPVPETQYF. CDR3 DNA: TGTGCCAGCAGTGAACCAGTGCCGGAGACCCAGTACTTC.

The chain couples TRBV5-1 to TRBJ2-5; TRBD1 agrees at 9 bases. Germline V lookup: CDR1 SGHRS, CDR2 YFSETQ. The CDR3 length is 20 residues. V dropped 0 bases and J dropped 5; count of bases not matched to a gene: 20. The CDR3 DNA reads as TGCGCCAGCAGCTTGGCCCCGGGACAGGGACAGCGGGGCGCCCAGGAGACCCAGTACTTC. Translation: CASSLAPGQGQRGAQETQYF.

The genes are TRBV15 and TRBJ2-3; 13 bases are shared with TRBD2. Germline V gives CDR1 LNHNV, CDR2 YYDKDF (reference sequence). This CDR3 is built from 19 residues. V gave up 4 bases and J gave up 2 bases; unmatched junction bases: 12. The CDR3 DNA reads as TGTGCCACCAGCACCACCCCCCAGACTAGCGGGGGGATCACAGATACGCAGTATTTT. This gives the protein CATSTTPQTSGGITDTQYF.

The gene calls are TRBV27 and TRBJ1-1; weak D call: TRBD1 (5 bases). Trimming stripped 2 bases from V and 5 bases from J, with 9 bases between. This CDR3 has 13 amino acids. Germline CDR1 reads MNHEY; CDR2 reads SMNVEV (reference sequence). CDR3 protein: CASSLPGRTEAFF. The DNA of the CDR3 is TGTGCCAGCAGTTTACCAGGGAGGACTGAAGCTTTCTTT.

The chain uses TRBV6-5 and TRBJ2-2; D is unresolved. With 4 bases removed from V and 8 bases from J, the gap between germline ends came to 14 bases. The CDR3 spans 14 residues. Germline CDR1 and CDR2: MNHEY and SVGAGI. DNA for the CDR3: TGTGCCAGCAGTTTACAGAAGTTGGTGGGGGAGCTGTTTTTT. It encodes CASSLQKLVGELFF.